The clone carrying this T cell receptor beta chain occurred many times. The data were obtained in a study of read filtering for tumor transcriptome and immune sequencing. Germline assignment: CDR1 MDHEN and CDR2 SYDVKM. The V end was cut by 10 bases, the J end by 0 bases, with 13 bases between. There are 14 residues in the CDR3. This library used around 400 ng RNA and molecular barcoded adaptors spanning alpha/delta and beta/gamma chains. TCRdb processed the reads anew with MiXCR; each CDR3 protein has one entry. The table has 35,000 to 40,000 distinct CDR3 sequences, about 13% seen once. Sequencing was done on a sample of a population of CD138-negative cells sorted from bone marrow. The clonotype was recovered from a donor over 35 with multiple myeloma. This rearrangement joins TRBV28 to TRBJ1-5; weak D call: TRBD1 (6 bases). The CDR3 here is CATTGGASNQPQHF. In DNA, the CDR3 is TGTGCCACTACGGGGGGGGCTAGCAATCAGCCCCAGCATTTT. Looking up the rest from reference TRBV28 and TRBJ1-5 gives the full variable domain: DVKVTQSSRYLVKRTGEKVFLECVQDMDHENMFWYRQDPGLGLRLIYFSYDVKMKEKGDIPEGYSVSREKKERFSLILESASTNQTSMYLCATTGGASNQPQHFGDGTRLSIL.